This TCR beta chain was found in a study of T cell repertoires in cytomegalovirus infection. As for the study in general: An indication of both CMV infection and matching HLA type came from public TCR beta signatures.

TCRdb re-called the reads through MiXCR, storing one row per CDR3 protein. The sample includes about 260,000 distinct CDR3 sequences, 8% to 9.5% of them seen just once. This clonotype was found many times. The CDR3 is 15 amino acids. Trimming took 7 bases from V and 2 from J, leaving 15 bases between them. Per the germline V gene, CDR1 is SGHTA and CDR2 is FQGNSA. The source is a human donor in good health (CMV status not recorded). Some clones in this sample may be carry-over from other donors' samples. The material sequenced was PBMCs. The chain carries TRBV7-2 and TRBJ2-1; D might be TRBD2 (5 bases). CDR3 DNA: TGTGCCAGCAACCCGGTCGCCGGGGCCTACAATGAGCAGTTCTTC. It yields the protein CASNPVAGAYNEQFF.